One and the same sample provided the 7 T cell receptor beta chains below, sequenced in a study of blood T cell repertoires in COVID-19. Libraries were prepared by immunoSEQ multiplex PCR; TCRdb keeps only in-frame clonotypes and omits some of them. Of some 25,000 clones listed, approximately 90% are singletons. Sequencing was carried out using peripheral blood. The receptors come from a man between 70 and 80 years old with acute or convalescent COVID-19.

The chain employs TRBV5-1 and TRBJ1-1, with 10 bases aligning to TRBD1. This CDR3 contains 14 residues. Trimming at V came to 3 bases and at J to 1 base, leaving 0 bases not matched to a gene. CDR1 is SGHRS and CDR2 is YFSETQ in the germline V gene. For the CDR3, the DNA is TGCGCCAGCAGCTGGGACAGGGGGAACACTGAAGCTTTCTTT. Residues: CASSWDRGNTEAFF.

V and J are TRBV5-5 and TRBJ2-3, with a weak D call TRBD1 (6 bases). V lost 1 base, J lost 0 bases, and 6 bases lay in between. Germline lookup yields CDR1 SGHKS and CDR2 YYEKEE (reference sequence). This CDR3 spans 14 amino acids. The CDR3 DNA follows: TGTGCCAGCAGCTTGACAGGGAGCACAGATACGCAGTATTTT. This encodes CASSLTGSTDTQYF. The entire variable domain, with the rest obtained from reference TRBV5-5 and TRBJ2-3, is as follows: DAGVTQSPTHLIKTRGQQVTLRCSPISGHKSVSWYQQVLGQGPQFIFQYYEKEERGRGNFPDRFSARQFPNYSSELNVNALLLGDSALYLCASSLTGSTDTQYFGPGTRLTVL.

In this sample, this clone turned up once. The gene calls are TRBV6-6 and TRBJ2-1; weak D call: TRBD2 (6 bases). CDR3 length equals 15 residues. The V gene lost 6 bases and the J gene lost 0 bases, with 12 bases spanning the gap. Germline V CDR1 and CDR2: MNHNY, SVGAGI (reference sequence). DNA for the CDR3: TGTGCCAGCAGCACTAGCCTCCCCTCCTACAATGAGCAGTTCTTC. This encodes CASSTSLPSYNEQFF.

In nucleotides, the CDR3 is TGTGCCAGCAGCAACCAGCGGGGCGGCACAGATACGCAGTATTTT. The encoded protein is CASSNQRGGTDTQYF. V and J are TRBV7-2 and TRBJ2-3, with 7 nucleotides matching TRBD2. V gave up 5 bases and J gave up 1 base; unmatched junction bases: 6. The CDR3 extends over 15 amino acids. Germline lookup yields CDR1 SGHTA and CDR2 FQGNSA.

This clone was seen a single time. CDR3 nucleotide sequence: TGTGCCACCAGCGCTGGGACACGAGGGGGGGATCAGCCCCAGCATTTT. Protein sequence: CATSAGTRGGDQPQHF. V gene TRBV15 combines with J gene TRBJ1-5; maybe TRBD1 (6 bases). This CDR3 is built from 16 residues. CDR1 is LNHNV and CDR2 is YYDKDF in the germline V gene (reference sequence). V was shortened by 5 bases and J by 5 bases, with 19 bases between the two germline ends.

This CDR3 is CASKMAGANTGELFF. CDR3 in DNA: TGTGCCAGTAAGATGGCGGGTGCTAACACCGGGGAGCTGTTTTTT. The chain uses TRBV19 and TRBJ2-2; maybe TRBD2 (5 bases). The CDR3 runs to 15 residues. Deletions cut 7 bases from V and 2 bases from J, with 14 bases between. Looked up from germline, CDR1 is LNHDA and CDR2 is SQIVND (reference sequence). Complete variable domain (other parts from reference TRBV19 and TRBJ2-2): DGGITQSPKYLFRKEGQNVTLSCEQNLNHDAMYWYRQDPGQGLRLIYYSQIVNDFQKGDIAEGYSVSREKKESFPLTVTSAQKNPTAFYLCASKMAGANTGELFFGEGSRLTVL.

This chain uses TRBV23-1 with TRBJ1-1, with TRBD1 as a possible D gene (6 bases). TRBV23-1 is placed among ORFs of uncertain function. The CDR3 loop spans 16 amino acids. The germline V and J ends were trimmed by 2 bases and 4 bases, with 17 bases remaining between them. Written as DNA, the CDR3 is TGCGCCAGCAGTCAACCCCAGACAGGCCCGGGCACTGAAGCTTTCTTT. Its protein product is CASSQPQTGPGTEAFF.